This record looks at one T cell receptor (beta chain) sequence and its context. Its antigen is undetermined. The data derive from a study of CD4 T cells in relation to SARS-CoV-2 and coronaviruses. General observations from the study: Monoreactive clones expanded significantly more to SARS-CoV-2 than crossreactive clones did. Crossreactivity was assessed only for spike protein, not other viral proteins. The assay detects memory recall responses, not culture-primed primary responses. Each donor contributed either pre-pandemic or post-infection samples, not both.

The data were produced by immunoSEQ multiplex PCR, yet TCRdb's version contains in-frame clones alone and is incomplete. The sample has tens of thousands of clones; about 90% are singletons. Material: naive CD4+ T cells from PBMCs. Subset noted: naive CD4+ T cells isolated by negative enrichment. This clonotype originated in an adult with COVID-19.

The CDR3: CASSRPNRVGSEQYF. The CDR3 nucleotides are TGTGCCAGCAGTAGACCGAACAGGGTTGGGAGCGAGCAGTACTTC. The rearrangement joins TRBV6-5 to TRBJ2-7, with D maybe TRBD1 (6 bases). The CDR3 consists of 15 residues. V lost 5 bases and J lost 6, with 20 bases in between. CDR1 and CDR2 from the germline V gene are MNHEY and SVGAGI.